This T cell receptor (beta chain) derives from a study of T cell responses to AZD1222 COVID-19 vaccine. Regarding the study as a whole: Baseline seropositivity occurred in only a handful of AZD1222 recipients. Increases in Spike-specific TCR breadth and depth were seen after two AZD1222 doses.

This clone showed up just a few times. Antigen specificity is unknown. The assay was immunoSEQ multiplex PCR, and TCRdb's table has in-frame clones only and misses some. The sample has 150,000 to 180,000 clones, approximately 87% seen once. V was cut by 4 bases and J by 2 bases, with 0 bases left in between. There are 11 residues in the CDR3. Sequences were derived from peripheral blood, sampled on day 0 of MenACWY control vaccination. This receptor was taken from an adult in good health. This chain connects TRBV12-3 or TRBV12-4 to TRBJ1-3; D unresolved. CDR3 sequence (DNA): TGTGCCAGCAGTTCTGGAAACACCATATATTTT. This sequence encodes CASSSGNTIYF.